These 14 T cell receptor beta chains were sequenced from one sample in a study of technical replicates of blood from four donors. Assay used: immunoSEQ multiplex PCR; TCRdb lists only in-frame clones, some missing. The table shows tens of thousands of clones, with about 87% occurring only once. Sequenced input: PBMCs. Receptors were obtained from a human donor in good health. Some clones in this sample may be carry-over from other donors' samples.

V gene TRBV6-1 combines with J gene TRBJ1-5, with a tentative D call TRBD1 (5 bases). CDR3 length equals 15 residues. Germline-derived CDR1 and CDR2 are MNHNS and SASEGT. V was shortened by 4 bases and J by 7 bases, with 17 bases between the two germline ends. CDR3 DNA sequence: TGTGCCAGCAGTGGACAGATGATTCTAGGGCAGCCCCAGCATTTT. As protein: CASSGQMILGQPQHF.

The V gene is TRBV23-1, the J gene TRBJ1-2; D is ambiguous. TRBV23-1 is an ORF, with its function uncertain. CDR3 length: 15 amino acids. V gave up 8 bases and J gave up 3 bases, with 19 bases separating them. CDR3 nucleotide sequence: TGCGCCAGCCCCCCTTGCGGTTTCCGCGACTATGGCTACACCTTC. As protein: CASPPCGFRDYGYTF.

The chain carries TRBV7-8 and TRBJ1-6; TRBD1 aligns across 10 bases. Germline CDR1 and CDR2: SGHVS and FQNEAQ. This CDR3 is 13 amino acids long. Losses at the gene ends were 7 bases for V and 8 bases for J; bases not matched to a gene: 2. CDR3 protein: CASTTGGYSPLHF. The CDR3 bases are TGTGCCAGCACGACAGGGGGCTATTCACCCCTCCACTTT. Looking up the rest from reference TRBV7-8 and TRBJ1-6 gives the full variable domain: GAGVSQSPRYKVAKRGQDVALRCDPISGHVSLFWYQQALGQGPEFLTYFQNEAQLDKSGLPSDRFFAERPEGSVSTLKIQRTQQEDSAVYLCASTTGGYSPLHFGNGTRLTVT.

The chain employs TRBV4-1 and TRBJ2-5, with 7 bases aligning to TRBD2. Germline-derived CDR1 and CDR2 are MGHRA and YSYEKL. The CDR3 sequence is 15 residues long. J lost 5 bases, V lost 4 bases, and 10 bases had no gene match. CDR3 coding DNA: TGCGCCAGCAGCCCCAAGGGAGGGGTGGGTGAGACCCAGTACTTC. Protein sequence: CASSPKGGVGETQYF.

J is TRBJ1-5 and V is TRBV6-6; D uncertain. The CDR3 length is 16 residues. Germline CDR1 and CDR2: MNHNY and SVGAGI (reference sequence). V dropped 3 bases and J dropped 0 bases, with 12 bases sitting between them. The CDR3 DNA sequence: TGTGCCAGCAGTTATCAAACTGGTTATAGCAATCAGCCCCAGCATTTT. It is translated as CASSYQTGYSNQPQHF.

The chain carries TRBV11-2 and TRBJ2-7; D remains unclear. The CDR3 has 13 residues. V was shortened by 6 bases and J by 2 bases, with 11 bases between the two germline ends. Looked up from germline, CDR1 is SGHAT and CDR2 is FQNNGV. CDR3 region: CASSQNFPYEQYF. DNA for the CDR3: TGTGCCAGCAGTCAGAATTTTCCCTACGAGCAGTACTTC.

The chain combines TRBV5-1 with TRBJ1-1; 7 bases match TRBD1. The CDR3 sequence is 14 residues long. Germline CDR1 reads SGHRS; CDR2 reads YFSETQ. V lost 4 bases and J lost 4; bases outside the gene matches: 7. The CDR3 is CASSRDGQATEAFF. Written as DNA, the CDR3 is TGCGCCAGCAGCAGGGACGGACAGGCCACTGAAGCTTTCTTT.

The V call is TRBV5-6, the J call TRBJ1-2; 7 bases match TRBD1. This CDR3 comprises 15 residues. Trimming cost V 4 bases and J 0 bases; bases outside gene matches: 6. Germline CDR1 reads SGHDT; CDR2 reads YYEEEE. CDR3: CASSPRTGANYGYTF. The CDR3 nucleotides are TGTGCCAGCAGCCCAAGGACAGGAGCTAACTATGGCTACACCTTC.

The chain uses TRBV5-1 and TRBJ2-5, with a weak D call TRBD1 (5 bases). V was trimmed by 5 bases and J by 2 bases, leaving 16 bases between them. Germline loops: CDR1 SGHRS, CDR2 YFSETQ. The CDR3 is 15 amino acids. The CDR3 DNA reads TGCGCCAGCAGTTCCACCAGGGCACCACAAGAGACCCAGTACTTC. This sequence encodes CASSSTRAPQETQYF.

The chain has TRBV7-2 and TRBJ2-1, with D maybe TRBD1 (5 bases). The CDR3 spans 12 residues. Germline CDR1 and CDR2: SGHTA and FQGNSA. Trimming left V 0 bases short and J 10 bases short, with 7 bases between. The CDR3 coding sequence is TGTGCCAGCAGCTTAGCATGGGGCGAGCAGTTCTTC. It encodes CASSLAWGEQFF. The full variable domain, completed using reference TRBV7-2 and TRBJ2-1, is GAGVSQSPSNKVTEKGKDVELRCDPISGHTALYWYRQSLGQGLEFLIYFQGNSAPDKSGLPSDRFSAERTGGSVSTLTIQRTQQEDSAVYLCASSLAWGEQFFGPGTRLTVL.

The CDR3 protein is CASSQVPGQGRNYGYTF. CDR3 nucleotide sequence: TGCGCCAGCAGCCAAGTCCCGGGACAGGGACGAAACTATGGCTACACCTTC. This chain links TRBV4-1 with TRBJ1-2; 9 bases map to TRBD1. There are 17 residues in the CDR3. CDR1 and CDR2 from the germline V gene are MGHRA and YSYEKL. Losses at the gene ends were 1 base for V and 2 bases for J; bases not matched to a gene: 8.

J is TRBJ1-4 and V is TRBV6-5, with 7 bases aligning to TRBD1. This CDR3 contains 15 residues. CDR1 MNHEY and CDR2 SVGAGI come from the germline V gene. Germline trimming cut 5 bases from V and 3 bases from J; bases unmatched to any gene: 6. The CDR3 is CASSRGGIANEKLFF. The CDR3 nucleotides are TGTGCCAGCAGTCGAGGGGGCATAGCTAATGAAAAACTGTTTTTT.

This rearrangement joins TRBV5-4 to TRBJ1-4, with D uncertain. V gave up 4 bases and J gave up 3 bases, with 16 bases separating them. Germline V gene data show CDR1 as SGHNT and CDR2 as YYREEE (reference sequence). There are 16 residues in the CDR3. CDR3 residues: CASSARAAGSNEKLFF. CDR3 nucleotides: TGTGCCAGCAGCGCCCGAGCGGCGGGGTCTAATGAAAAACTGTTTTTT.

In its sample, this clone was seen once. CDR3 in DNA: TGTGCCAGCAGCGAGACAGGGAATAATCAGCCCCAGCATTTT. Amino acids: CASSETGNNQPQHF. The genes are TRBV7-2 and TRBJ1-5, with 7 positions matching TRBD1. The germline V gene has CDR1 SGHTA and CDR2 FQGNSA. The CDR3 loop spans 14 amino acids. V shed 5 bases, J shed 4 bases, and the junction held 5 bases outside the gene matches.